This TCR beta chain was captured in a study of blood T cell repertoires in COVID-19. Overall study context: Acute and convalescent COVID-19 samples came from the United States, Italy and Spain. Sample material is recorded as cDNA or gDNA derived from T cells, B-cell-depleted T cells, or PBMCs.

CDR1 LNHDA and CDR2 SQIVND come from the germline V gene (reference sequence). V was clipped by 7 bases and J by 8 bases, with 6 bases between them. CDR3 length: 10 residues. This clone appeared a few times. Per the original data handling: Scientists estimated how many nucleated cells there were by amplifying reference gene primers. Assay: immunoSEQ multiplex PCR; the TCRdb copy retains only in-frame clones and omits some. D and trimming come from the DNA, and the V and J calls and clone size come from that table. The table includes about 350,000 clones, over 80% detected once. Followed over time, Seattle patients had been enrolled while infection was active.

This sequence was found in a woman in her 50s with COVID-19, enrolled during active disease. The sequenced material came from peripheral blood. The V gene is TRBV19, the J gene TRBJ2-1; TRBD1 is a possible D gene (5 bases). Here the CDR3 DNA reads TGTGCCAGTACCAGGGATGAGCAGTTCTTC. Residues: CASTRDEQFF.